Listed here are 29 T cell receptor beta chains from one sample, sequenced in a study of cytomegalovirus exposure and HLA in healthy donors. 13 Jbeta primers and 60 Vbeta primers were used for the PCR. Some clones are missing from TCRdb's copy, which holds only in-frame ones; the method was immunoSEQ multiplex PCR. The data hold 90,000 to 140,000 clones, with around 86% observed a single time. Specimen: PBMCs. All receptors come from a man aged 30 to 39 in good health and CMV-seropositive.

This chain connects TRBV5-1 to TRBJ1-1; maybe TRBD1 (6 bases). Germline CDR1 reads SGHRS; CDR2 reads YFSETQ. Trimming took 0 bases from V and 6 from J, leaving 15 bases between them. The CDR3 totals 15 residues. For the CDR3, the DNA is TGCGCCAGCAGCTTGGACGGGACAAGTAGTGCTGAAGCTTTCTTT. Amino acid sequence: CASSLDGTSSAEAFF.

V is TRBV6-1 and J is TRBJ2-7; 11 bases are shared with TRBD1. With 4 bases clipped from V and 5 bases from J, the junction kept 7 bases outside the gene matches. The CDR3 is 15 amino acids. In germline, CDR1 is MNHNS, CDR2 SASEGT. CDR3 protein: CASSGRDRGRNEQYF. CDR3 bases: TGTGCCAGCAGTGGACGGGACAGGGGGAGGAACGAGCAGTACTTC.

Points on this clone: The junction departs from the called germline gene at one end, perhaps through a read error. This rearrangement joins TRBV5-1 to TRBJ2-7; D is possibly TRBD1 (5 bases). Germline V gives CDR1 SGHRS, CDR2 YFSETQ. The CDR3 contains 18 residues. The CDR3 here is CASSLSLAAGQVFYAQYF. DNA for the CDR3: TGCGCCAGCAGCTTGTCACTGGCTGCAGGGCAGGTATTCTACGCGCAGTACTTC.

The chain joins TRBV18 to TRBJ1-4; D gene unclear. Germline assignment: CDR1 KGHSH and CDR2 LQKENI. V lost 0 bases and J 5 bases, leaving 4 bases between the germline ends. This CDR3 has 13 amino acids. The CDR3 region has the DNA TGTGCCAGCTCACCACCGTTAAATGAAAAACTGTTTTTT. Amino acids: CASSPPLNEKLFF.

The table lists this clone with a count of one. CDR3 protein: CASRGSSGNTIYF. The CDR3 coding sequence is TGTGCCAGCCGAGGGTCTTCTGGAAACACCATATATTTT. This rearrangement joins TRBV18 to TRBJ2-2, with no clear D. The DNA end lines up better with TRBJ1-3; the J call may be wrong. Germline loops: CDR1 KGHSH, CDR2 LQKENI. This CDR3 is 13 amino acids long.

The rearrangement links TRBV28 to TRBJ2-1; TRBD2 aligns across 8 bases. This CDR3 has 19 residues. Germline lookup yields CDR1 MDHEN and CDR2 SYDVKM. Trimming took 3 bases from V and 0 from J; bases not matched to a gene: 13. CDR3 DNA sequence: TGTGCCAGCAGTTTCCCGACCGGGACTAGTGGGAGCTCCTACAATGAGCAGTTCTTC. This sequence encodes CASSFPTGTSGSSYNEQFF.

The chain is built from TRBV29-1 and TRBJ2-3, with D possibly TRBD2 on 7 matching bases. Germline CDR1 and CDR2: SQVTM and ANQGSEA. The CDR3 consists of 12 residues. CDR3 protein: CGGGGRTDTQYF. The CDR3, as DNA: TGCGGGGGAGGGGGGCGCACAGATACGCAGTATTTT.

This clone appeared once. Within the sample, other DNA sequences also encode this same CDR3. V gene TRBV5-1 combines with J gene TRBJ2-2; 9 bases agree with TRBD1. The CDR3 sequence is 14 residues long. CDR1 SGHRS and CDR2 YFSETQ come from the germline V gene. Trimming at V came to 8 bases and at J to 4 bases, leaving 6 bases not matched to a gene. As DNA, the CDR3 is TGCGCCAGTAGGGAGACAGGGGGCACCGGGGAGCTGTTTTTT. Translation: CASRETGGTGELFF.

This rearrangement joins TRBV5-1 to TRBJ1-2; 7 nucleotides align to TRBD1. Germline assignment: CDR1 SGHRS and CDR2 YFSETQ. There are 14 residues in the CDR3. V lost 4 bases to trimming and J lost 6 bases; unmatched junction nucleotides: 9. CDR3 residues: CASSPSDRVHGYTF. DNA for the CDR3: TGCGCCAGCAGCCCATCCGACAGGGTTCATGGCTACACCTTC.

J is TRBJ1-1 and V is TRBV7-3; weak D call: TRBD1 (5 bases). The CDR3 runs to 14 residues. V was trimmed by 5 bases and J by 3 bases, leaving 13 bases between them. Germline-derived CDR1 and CDR2 are SGHTA and FQGTGA. Here the CDR3 DNA reads TGTGCCAGCAGCGCAACGGGGGAAGACACTGAAGCTTTCTTT. This encodes CASSATGEDTEAFF.

This rearrangement joins TRBV10-3 to TRBJ1-5, with D hard to call. Per germline, CDR1 ENHRY and CDR2 SYGVKD. This CDR3 has 15 amino acids. V was shortened by 2 bases and J by 1 base, with 9 bases between the two germline ends. The CDR3 is CAISEGRESNQPQHF. The DNA for the CDR3 is TGTGCCATCAGTGAGGGCCGGGAGAGCAATCAGCCCCAGCATTTT.

This clone was seen more than once but under ten times. V is TRBV12-5 and J is TRBJ2-3, with 12 positions matching TRBD2. Germline CDR1 is LGHNT and CDR2 is FRNRAP. Trimming at V came to 1 base and at J to 4 bases, leaving 6 bases not matched to a gene. The CDR3 extends over 17 amino acids. CDR3 region: CASGLGTLAGGADTQYF. The CDR3, as DNA: TGTGCTAGTGGTTTGGGAACCCTAGCGGGGGGGGCAGATACGCAGTATTTT. The whole variable domain, remainder taken from reference TRBV12-5 and TRBJ2-3, is DARVTQTPRHKVTEMGQEVTMRCQPILGHNTVFWYRQTMMQGLELLAYFRNRAPLDDSGMPKDRFSAEMPDATLATLKIQPSEPRDSAVYFCASGLGTLAGGADTQYFGPGTRLTVL.

This chain uses TRBV2 with TRBJ1-2; D remains unclear. Trimming shortened V by 5 bases and J by 2 bases, and 12 bases separated the two germline ends. The CDR3 totals 14 residues. CDR1 and CDR2 (germline): SNHLY, FYNNEI. CDR3 coding DNA: TGTGCCAGCAGTCCCGGACTGCAAAACTATGGCTACACCTTC. Protein sequence: CASSPGLQNYGYTF.

This chain links TRBV19 with TRBJ1-1; TRBD1 is a possible D gene (5 bases). Trimming shortened V by 4 bases and J by 1 base, and 10 bases separated the two germline ends. From germline, CDR1 is LNHDA and CDR2 SQIVND (reference sequence). This CDR3 contains 14 residues. The DNA of the CDR3 is TGTGCCAGTAGTACCCAGGGCGGGAACACTGAAGCTTTCTTT. Translation gives CASSTQGGNTEAFF.

V is TRBV5-1 and J is TRBJ2-3, with D perhaps TRBD2 (6 bases). This CDR3 is built from 15 residues. Germline values: CDR1 SGHRS, CDR2 YFSETQ. V lost 0 bases to trimming and J lost 3 bases, with 11 bases between them. CDR3: CASSLAGTATDTQYF. The CDR3 DNA follows: TGCGCCAGCAGCTTGGCCGGGACTGCAACAGATACGCAGTATTTT. The complete variable domain, with remaining parts taken from reference TRBV5-1 and TRBJ2-3, reads KAGVTQTPRYLIKTRGQQVTLSCSPISGHRSVSWYQQTPGQGLQFLFEYFSETQRNKGNFPGRFSGRQFSNSRSEMNVSTLELGDSALYLCASSLAGTATDTQYFGPGTRLTVL.

The J gene is TRBJ2-2, the V gene TRBV28; tentatively, D is TRBD2 (6 bases). This CDR3 is 14 amino acids long. Deletions cut 1 base from V and 6 bases from J, with 9 bases between. From germline, CDR1 is MDHEN and CDR2 SYDVKM. DNA for the CDR3: TGTGCCAGCAGTTTATTGGAGGGCTCCGGGGAGCTGTTTTTT. Protein: CASSLLEGSGELFF. Combining the CDR3 with reference TRBV28 and TRBJ2-2 gives the whole variable domain DVKVTQSSRYLVKRTGEKVFLECVQDMDHENMFWYRQDPGLGLRLIYFSYDVKMKEKGDIPEGYSVSREKKERFSLILESASTNQTSMYLCASSLLEGSGELFFGEGSRLTVL.

V usage is TRBV10-3 and J usage is TRBJ2-3, with TRBD1 identical over 10 bases. After removal of 5 bases from V and 1 base from J, the junction contained 6 bases not matched to a gene. Germline V gene sequence: CDR1 ENHRY, CDR2 SYGVKD. The CDR3 has 16 residues. CDR3 residues: CAISFSDRGGTDTQYF. CDR3 DNA: TGTGCCATCAGTTTCTCGGACAGGGGGGGCACAGATACGCAGTATTTT.

The V and J genes are TRBV28 and TRBJ2-5; D gene ambiguous. CDR3 length equals 14 residues. The ends were cut back, 1 base at V and 1 base at J, with 7 bases in the middle. The germline CDR1 and CDR2 sequences are MDHEN and SYDVKM. CDR3: CASSLFSVQETQYF. CDR3 nucleotides: TGTGCCAGCAGTTTATTCTCGGTCCAAGAGACCCAGTACTTC.

This rearrangement joins TRBV7-2 to TRBJ1-2; 9 bases agree with TRBD1. The CDR3 length is 14 residues. The germline V gene encodes CDR1 SGHTA and CDR2 FQGNSA. Trimming at V came to 5 bases and at J to 2 bases, leaving 3 bases not matched to a gene. This CDR3 is CASSRDRDNYGYTF. The CDR3 DNA is TGTGCCAGCAGCCGGGACAGGGACAACTATGGCTACACCTTC.

This chain connects TRBV5-4 to TRBJ2-5, with 8 bases lining up with TRBD2. The germline CDR1 and CDR2 sequences are SGHNT and YYREEE (reference sequence). This CDR3 comprises 15 residues. J was trimmed by 5 bases and V by 3 bases; bases with no gene match: 9. CDR3 residues: CASSSGGGLRETQYF. The CDR3 region has the DNA TGTGCCAGCAGCTCCGGGGGGGGCCTTAGGGAGACCCAGTACTTC.

The chain employs TRBV5-1 and TRBJ1-2, with D uncertain. The CDR3 sequence is 14 residues long. Germline CDR1 and CDR2: SGHRS and YFSETQ. V lost 0 bases and J 1 base, leaving 7 bases between the germline ends. CDR3 coding DNA: TGCGCCAGCAGCTTGGGAACTCTTAACTATGGCTACACCTTC. Translation gives CASSLGTLNYGYTF.

CDR3 DNA: TGTGCCAGCACCCCCCGGCAGGCTCCCTCCTACGAGCAGTACTTC. This encodes CASTPRQAPSYEQYF. The chain is built from TRBV28 and TRBJ2-7; no definite D call. Trimming took 7 bases from V and 0 from J, leaving 16 bases between them. The CDR3 loop spans 15 amino acids. CDR1 and CDR2 (germline): MDHEN, SYDVKM.

J is TRBJ2-3 and V is TRBV5-6; 10 positions agree with TRBD2. The CDR3 has 16 amino acids. Trimming cost V 1 base and J 3 bases; bases outside gene matches: 5. Per the germline V gene, CDR1 is SGHDT and CDR2 is YYEEEE. This CDR3 is CASSLLAGEWTDTQYF. The CDR3 DNA sequence: TGTGCCAGCAGCTTGCTAGCGGGGGAATGGACAGATACGCAGTATTTT.

This clone was seen a handful of times. The genes are TRBV4-3 and TRBJ2-3, with TRBD1 identical over 9 bases. The CDR3 extends over 16 amino acids. V trimming: 0 bases; J trimming: 1 base; junction bases outside the gene matches: 2. The germline V gene has CDR1 LGHNA and CDR2 YSLEER. The CDR3 DNA sequence: TGCGCCAGCAGCCAAGATCGGACAGGGGGCACAGATACGCAGTATTTT. As protein: CASSQDRTGGTDTQYF.

This clone appeared once. In the same sample, other DNA sequences code for this CDR3. The chain uses TRBV6-5 and TRBJ1-4; D is unclear. This CDR3 contains 15 residues. V dropped 2 bases and J dropped 3 bases, with 10 bases sitting between them. The germline CDR1 and CDR2 sequences are MNHEY and SVGAGI. The CDR3 DNA reads as TGTGCCAGCAGTTACGGCGGTGCGGCTAATGAAAAACTGTTTTTT. Its protein product is CASSYGGAANEKLFF.

J is TRBJ1-1 and V is TRBV9, with D tentatively TRBD1 (5 bases). This CDR3 spans 15 amino acids. The germline gives CDR1 SGDLS, CDR2 YYNGEE. V dropped 2 bases and J dropped 0 bases, with 11 bases sitting between them. In nucleotides, the CDR3 is TGTGCCAGCAGCGTGGCGGGGGGGATGAACACTGAAGCTTTCTTT. Amino acids: CASSVAGGMNTEAFF. Full variable domain (rest looked up from reference TRBV9 and TRBJ1-1): DSGVTQTPKHLITATGQRVTLRCSPRSGDLSVYWYQQSLDQGLQFLIQYYNGEERAKGNILERFSAQQFPDLHSELNLSSLELGDSALYFCASSVAGGMNTEAFFGQGTRLTVV.

This sequence joins TRBV6-6 and TRBJ2-7, with TRBD1 matching 7 bases. The CDR3 sequence is 13 residues long. CDR1 MNHNY and CDR2 SVGAGI come from the germline V gene (reference sequence). Trimming took 5 bases from V and 3 from J; bases not matched to a gene: 4. The CDR3 bases are TGTGCCAGCAGTACAGGGGAGCACTACGAGCAGTACTTC. Amino acids: CASSTGEHYEQYF.

The chain carries TRBV5-1 and TRBJ1-3; possibly TRBD1 for D (5 bases). In germline, CDR1 is SGHRS, CDR2 YFSETQ. The CDR3 runs 16 residues. V dropped 0 bases and J dropped 0 bases, with 10 bases sitting between them. The CDR3 bases are TGCGCCAGCAGCTTGGGACAGACCTTCTCTGGAAACACCATATATTTT. It codes for CASSLGQTFSGNTIYF.

The chain has TRBV5-1 and TRBJ1-6, with a possible D match to TRBD1 (6 bases). This CDR3 has 17 residues. The germline V gene encodes CDR1 SGHRS and CDR2 YFSETQ. Trimming stripped 5 bases from V and 7 bases from J, with 22 bases between. The CDR3 reads CASRPSDPGAGNSPLHF. The CDR3 DNA reads as TGCGCCAGCAGACCAAGCGACCCAGGGGCCGGGAATTCACCCCTCCACTTT.